Below, 21 T cell receptor beta chains from the same sample are listed, as sequenced in a study of blood T cell repertoires in COVID-19. TCRdb's copy holds only in-frame clones and misses some; the assay was immunoSEQ multiplex PCR. The sample shows approximately 210,000 clones, about four fifths of them seen only once. Sequencing input: peripheral blood. Source of these receptors: a woman aged 50 to 60 with acute or convalescent COVID-19.

The chain recombines TRBV18 with TRBJ1-3; 7 nucleotides align to TRBD1. The V segment lost 3 bases and the J segment 4 bases; nucleotides outside the gene matches: 9. This CDR3 is 16 amino acids long. Germline assignment: CDR1 KGHSH and CDR2 LQKENI. The CDR3 region is CASSPDRSPTGNTIYF. The CDR3 nucleotides are TGTGCCAGCTCACCGGACAGGAGCCCTACCGGAAACACCATATATTTT.

The chain couples TRBV11-3 to TRBJ2-3, with D unresolved. CDR1 is SGHNT, CDR2 YENEEA, per germline. V was shortened by 0 bases and J by 6 bases, with 10 bases between the two germline ends. The CDR3 spans 14 residues. The CDR3 is CASSLDRWADTQYF. In DNA, the CDR3 is TGTGCCAGCAGCTTAGATCGATGGGCCGATACGCAGTATTTT. The full variable domain, completed using reference TRBV11-3 and TRBJ2-3, is EAGVVQSPRYKIIEKKQPVAFWCNPISGHNTLYWYLQNLGQGPELLIRYENEEAVDDSQLPKDRFSAERLKGVDSTLKIQPAELGDSAVYLCASSLDRWADTQYFGPGTRLTVL.

This clone showed up just once. J is TRBJ1-1 and V is TRBV7-2; D not certain. The CDR3 sequence is 14 residues long. The germline CDR1 and CDR2 sequences are SGHTA and FQGNSA. The V end lost 1 base, the J end lost 4 bases, and 10 bases lay between the germline ends. CDR3 DNA: TGTGCCAGCAGCTTAGTTAAATCGAGCACTGAAGCTTTCTTT. It codes for CASSLVKSSTEAFF.

The chain combines TRBV28 with TRBJ1-2; 8 nucleotides align to TRBD1. Germline trimming cut 7 bases from V and 9 bases from J; bases unmatched to any gene: 4. The CDR3 extends over 11 amino acids. Germline V lookup: CDR1 MDHEN, CDR2 SYDVKM. CDR3 in amino acids: CASTGTGRYTF. The CDR3 DNA reads TGTGCCAGCACCGGGACAGGACGCTACACCTTC.

CDR3 sequence: CASSRQGQLANYGYTF. CDR3 nucleotides: TGTGCCAGCAGTCGACAGGGACAGTTGGCGAACTATGGCTACACCTTC. The rearrangement links TRBV27 to TRBJ1-2, with 7 bases matching TRBD1. The CDR3 length is 16 residues. The V and J ends lost 5 bases and 2 bases, in that order; junction bases with no gene match: 11. The germline V gene encodes CDR1 MNHEY and CDR2 SMNVEV (reference sequence).

V usage is TRBV28 and J usage is TRBJ2-6; 8 bases line up with TRBD1. Germline V gene sequence: CDR1 MDHEN, CDR2 SYDVKM. The CDR3 runs to 15 residues. The V segment lost 5 bases and the J segment 7 bases; nucleotides outside the gene matches: 7. CDR3 in amino acids: CASSATGEEANVLTF. The CDR3 coding sequence is TGTGCCAGCAGTGCGACAGGGGAGGAAGCCAACGTCCTGACTTTC.

Only one count was recorded for this clone. The V and J genes are TRBV6-5 and TRBJ2-5, with D unresolved. This CDR3 comprises 12 residues. V was clipped by 7 bases and J by 5 bases, with 11 bases between them. Germline V gene sequence: CDR1 MNHEY, CDR2 SVGAGI. CDR3 sequence (DNA): TGTGCCAGCATTAGCAGATCGGAGACCCAGTACTTC. The encoded protein is CASISRSETQYF.

This chain links TRBV28 with TRBJ2-5, with TRBD2 matching 10 bases. Germline V gives CDR1 MDHEN, CDR2 SYDVKM. V lost 6 bases and J lost 5; bases outside the gene matches: 9. The CDR3 totals 15 residues. The CDR3 loop reads CASSRAGGPSETQYF. In nucleotides, the CDR3 is TGTGCCAGCAGCAGAGCGGGAGGGCCCTCCGAGACCCAGTACTTC.

The chain recombines TRBV11-2 with TRBJ2-7; no clear D gene. The CDR3 loop spans 13 amino acids. Per the germline V gene, CDR1 is SGHAT and CDR2 is FQNNGV. Trimming removed 5 bases at V and 7 bases at J, with 15 bases between. The CDR3 bases are TGTGCCAGCAGCCCGCGGATCTTTGGGGAGCAGTACTTC. This gives the protein CASSPRIFGEQYF.

The chain uses TRBV13 and TRBJ2-7; 8 nucleotides line up with TRBD2. CDR1 and CDR2 from the germline V gene are PRHDT and FYEKMQ (reference sequence). This CDR3 region has 15 residues. Losses at the gene ends were 6 bases for V and 4 bases for J; bases not matched to a gene: 11. Written as DNA, the CDR3 is TGTGCCAGCAGTCTAGACCGGGAGGGCCAGTACGAGCAGTACTTC. Encoded protein: CASSLDREGQYEQYF.

Written as DNA, the CDR3 is TGTGCCAGCAGCCAGCGGGGACAGGGGTATACAAATCAGCCCCAGCATTTT. Encoded protein: CASSQRGQGYTNQPQHF. The chain has TRBV7-8 and TRBJ1-5, with 10 bases fitting TRBD1. V lost 5 bases to trimming and J lost 4 bases; unmatched junction nucleotides: 11. This CDR3 is built from 17 residues. Germline values: CDR1 SGHVS, CDR2 FQNEAQ.

About this clone itself: At one end, the junction sequence differs from germline, possibly due to a read error. This chain uses TRBV7-7 with TRBJ2-7, with D unresolved. The CDR3 has 18 residues. Germline V gene data show CDR1 as SSHAT and CDR2 as FNYEAQ (reference sequence). Written as DNA, the CDR3 is TGTGCTAGCAGCTTAGATGTGTATAGTCTGGGCCGCTCTTACGAGCAGTACTTC. This translates into CASSLDVYSLGRSYEQYF. The entire variable domain, with the rest obtained from reference TRBV7-7 and TRBJ2-7, is as follows: GAGVSQSPRYKVTKRGQDVTLRCDPISSHATLYWYQQALGQGPEFLTYFNYEAQPDKSGLPSDRFSAERPEGSISTLTIQRTEQRDSAMYRCASSLDVYSLGRSYEQYFGPGTRLTVT.

This chain links TRBV14 with TRBJ2-1, with 9 nucleotides matching TRBD1. The CDR3 contains 19 residues. Germline V lookup: CDR1 SGHDN, CDR2 FVKESK. Trimming took 6 bases from V and 7 from J; bases not matched to a gene: 22. Here the CDR3 reads CASSRIAGTGFRAGNEQFF. CDR3 nucleotides: TGTGCCAGCAGTCGCATCGCCGGGACAGGGTTCCGGGCTGGGAATGAGCAGTTCTTC.

The V and J genes are TRBV11-3 and TRBJ2-2; 9 bases agree with TRBD2. V was pared by 5 bases and J by 7 bases, with 8 bases of the junction left unmatched. Per the germline V gene, CDR1 is SGHNT and CDR2 is YENEEA. The CDR3 length is 15 residues. The chain's CDR3 is CASSDLAGGHGELFF. The CDR3 coding sequence is TGTGCCAGCAGCGATCTGGCGGGAGGGCACGGGGAGCTGTTTTTT.

The chain joins TRBV7-2 to TRBJ2-7; 10 bases line up with TRBD2. With V trimmed by 5 bases and J by 2 bases, 9 bases remained unmatched. The germline V gene has CDR1 SGHTA and CDR2 FQGNSA. The CDR3 sequence is 16 residues long. CDR3 DNA: TGTGCCAGCAGCCCCGACTTAGCGGGGGGCGCCTACGAGCAGTACTTC. As protein: CASSPDLAGGAYEQYF.

This chain uses TRBV6-1 with TRBJ2-1; 9 nucleotides match TRBD2. V was clipped by 4 bases and J by 0 bases; unmatched bases: 13. Germline V lookup: CDR1 MNHNS, CDR2 SASEGT. The CDR3 sequence is 19 residues long. The CDR3 here is CASSGAPSSGTGSYNEQFF. The CDR3 DNA is TGTGCCAGCAGTGGAGCTCCATCTAGCGGGACGGGCTCCTACAATGAGCAGTTCTTC.

J is TRBJ2-1 and V is TRBV18; 8 bases match TRBD1. Germline V gives CDR1 KGHSH, CDR2 LQKENI. The CDR3 sequence is 19 residues long. Germline trimming cut 5 bases from V and 2 bases from J; bases unmatched to any gene: 17. The CDR3 DNA follows: TGTGCCAGCTCATCGGGACAGGAAGGTTCAAACGGGCCCTACAATGAGCAGTTCTTC. Its translation is CASSSGQEGSNGPYNEQFF.

The count of this clone is one. The rearrangement links TRBV9 to TRBJ2-2; D unclear. V lost 3 bases, J lost 3 bases, and 12 bases lay in between. Looked up from germline, CDR1 is SGDLS and CDR2 is YYNGEE. CDR3 size: 15 residues. The CDR3 protein is CASSALDFDTGELFF. The CDR3 nucleotides read TGTGCCAGCAGCGCCCTCGACTTTGACACCGGGGAGCTGTTTTTT.

The chain employs TRBV28 and TRBJ2-1; possibly TRBD1 for D (6 bases). Deletions cut 2 bases from V and 6 bases from J, with 11 bases between. Germline V lookup: CDR1 MDHEN, CDR2 SYDVKM. CDR3 length: 14 amino acids. The chain's CDR3 is CASSLVPRGNEQFF. In DNA form, the CDR3 reads TGTGCCAGCAGTTTAGTCCCCAGGGGCAATGAGCAGTTCTTC.

The rearrangement links TRBV2 to TRBJ2-5; TRBD1 aligns across 7 bases. With 5 bases clipped from V and 4 bases from J, the junction kept 10 bases outside the gene matches. The germline V gene encodes CDR1 SNHLY and CDR2 FYNNEI. The CDR3 runs 15 residues. The CDR3 spells CASSNKGALGETQYF. The CDR3 nucleotides read TGTGCCAGCAGTAATAAGGGGGCGTTGGGAGAGACCCAGTACTTC.

The V call is TRBV24-1, the J call TRBJ1-1; D may be TRBD1 (5 bases). The V end was cut by 4 bases, the J end by 1 base, with 15 bases between. The CDR3 is 16 residues long. Looked up from germline, CDR1 is KGHDR and CDR2 is SFDVKD. CDR3 loop: CATSENRLGANTEAFF. The CDR3 nucleotides are TGTGCCACCAGTGAAAATAGGCTAGGGGCGAACACTGAAGCTTTCTTT.